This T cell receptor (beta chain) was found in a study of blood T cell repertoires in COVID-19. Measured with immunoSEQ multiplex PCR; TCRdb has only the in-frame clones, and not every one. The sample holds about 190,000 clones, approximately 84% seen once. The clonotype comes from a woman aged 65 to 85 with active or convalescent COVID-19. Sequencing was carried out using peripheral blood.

DNA for the CDR3: TGTGCCAGCAGCTTGATTTTAGGCGGCAGGGGGCAACGTGGGGCCAACGTCCTGACTTTC. Translated, it gives CASSLILGGRGQRGANVLTF. This rearrangement joins TRBV5-4 to TRBJ2-6; TRBD1 agrees at 8 bases. J gave up 3 bases and V 1 base, and 15 bases lay outside the gene matches. Germline V gene lookup returns CDR1 SGHNT and CDR2 YYREEE (reference sequence). The length of the CDR3 is 20 residues.